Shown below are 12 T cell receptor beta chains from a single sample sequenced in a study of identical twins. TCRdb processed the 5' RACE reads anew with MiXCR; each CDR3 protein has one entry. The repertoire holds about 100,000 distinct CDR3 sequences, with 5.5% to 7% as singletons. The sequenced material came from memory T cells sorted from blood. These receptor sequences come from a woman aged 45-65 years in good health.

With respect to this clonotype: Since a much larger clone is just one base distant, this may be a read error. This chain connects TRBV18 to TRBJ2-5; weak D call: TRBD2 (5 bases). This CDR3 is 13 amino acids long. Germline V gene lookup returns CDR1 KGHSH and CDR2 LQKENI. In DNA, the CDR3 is TGTGCCAGCTCACCAAGCGGTAGAGAGACCCGGTACTTC. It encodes CASSPSGRETRYF. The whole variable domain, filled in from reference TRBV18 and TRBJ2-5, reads NAGVMQNPRHLVRRRGQEARLRCSPMKGHSHVYWYRQLPEEGLKFMVYLQKENIIDESGMPKERFSAEFPKEGPSILRIQQVVRGDSAAYFCASSPSGRETRYFGPGTRLLVL.

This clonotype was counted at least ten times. CDR3 sequence: CASSDASRWNEQFF. CDR3 coding DNA: TGTGCCAGCAGTGACGCTAGCAGGTGGAATGAGCAGTTCTTC. V gene TRBV6-1 combines with J gene TRBJ2-1; D is possibly TRBD2 (5 bases). The length of the CDR3 is 14 residues. Looked up from germline, CDR1 is MNHNS and CDR2 is SASEGT. V lost 3 bases, J lost 7 bases, and 13 bases lay in between.

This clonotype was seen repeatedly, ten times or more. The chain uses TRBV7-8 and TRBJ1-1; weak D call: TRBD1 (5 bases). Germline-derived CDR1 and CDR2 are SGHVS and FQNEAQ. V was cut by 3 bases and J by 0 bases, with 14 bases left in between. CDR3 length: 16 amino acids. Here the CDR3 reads CASSLGDVTMNTEAFF. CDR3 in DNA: TGTGCCAGCAGCTTGGGGGACGTAACAATGAACACTGAAGCTTTCTTT.

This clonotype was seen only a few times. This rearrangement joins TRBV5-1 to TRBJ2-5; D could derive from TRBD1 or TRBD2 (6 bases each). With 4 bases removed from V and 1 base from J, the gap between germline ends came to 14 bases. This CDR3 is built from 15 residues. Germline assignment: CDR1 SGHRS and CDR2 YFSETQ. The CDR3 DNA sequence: TGCGCCAGCAGCCCTAATCCGGGGGCCCAAGAGACCCAGTACTTC. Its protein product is CASSPNPGAQETQYF.

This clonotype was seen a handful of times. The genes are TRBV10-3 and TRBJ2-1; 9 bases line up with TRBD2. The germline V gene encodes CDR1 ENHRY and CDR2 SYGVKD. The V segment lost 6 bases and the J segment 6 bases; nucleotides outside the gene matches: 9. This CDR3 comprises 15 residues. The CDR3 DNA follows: TGTGCCATCAGGGGCGCGGGAGGGCGAGGCAATGAGCAGTTCTTC. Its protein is CAIRGAGGRGNEQFF.

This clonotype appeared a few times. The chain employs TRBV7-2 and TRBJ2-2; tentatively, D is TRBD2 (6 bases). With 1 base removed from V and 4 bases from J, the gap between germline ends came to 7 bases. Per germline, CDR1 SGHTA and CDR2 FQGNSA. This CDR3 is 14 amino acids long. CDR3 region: CASSLVLATGELFF. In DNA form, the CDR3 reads TGTGCCAGCAGCTTAGTACTAGCCACCGGGGAGCTGTTTTTT.

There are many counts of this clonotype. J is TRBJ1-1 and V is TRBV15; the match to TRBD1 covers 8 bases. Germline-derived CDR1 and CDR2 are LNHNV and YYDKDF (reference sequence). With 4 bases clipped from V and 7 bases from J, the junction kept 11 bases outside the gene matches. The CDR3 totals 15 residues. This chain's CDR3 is CATSNQIQGAGEAFF. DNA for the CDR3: TGTGCCACCAGCAACCAAATTCAGGGGGCTGGTGAAGCTTTCTTT.

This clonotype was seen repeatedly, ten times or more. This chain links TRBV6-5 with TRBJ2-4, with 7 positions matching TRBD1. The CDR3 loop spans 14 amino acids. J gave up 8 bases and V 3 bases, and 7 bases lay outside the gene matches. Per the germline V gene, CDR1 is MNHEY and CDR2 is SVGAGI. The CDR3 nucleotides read TGTGCCAGCAGTTATTCACAGGGGTTACACATTCAGTACTTC. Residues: CASSYSQGLHIQYF.

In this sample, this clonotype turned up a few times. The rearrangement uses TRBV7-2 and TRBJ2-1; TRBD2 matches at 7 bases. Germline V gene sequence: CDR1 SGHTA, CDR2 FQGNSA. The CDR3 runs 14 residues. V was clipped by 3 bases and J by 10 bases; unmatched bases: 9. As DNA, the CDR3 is TGTGCCAGCAGCTTTCGCACTAGCGTAGGCGAGCAGTTCTTC. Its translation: CASSFRTSVGEQFF.

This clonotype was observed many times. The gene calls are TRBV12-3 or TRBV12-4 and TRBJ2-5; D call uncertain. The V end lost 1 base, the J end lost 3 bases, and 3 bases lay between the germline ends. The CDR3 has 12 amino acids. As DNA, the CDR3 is TGTGCCAGCAGTTTAGAGGAAGAGACCCAGTACTTC. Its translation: CASSLEEETQYF.

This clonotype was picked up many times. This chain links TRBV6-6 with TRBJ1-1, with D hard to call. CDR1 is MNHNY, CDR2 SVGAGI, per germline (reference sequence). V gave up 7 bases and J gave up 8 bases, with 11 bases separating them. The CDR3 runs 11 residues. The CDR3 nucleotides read TGTGCCAGCACCTATGGTGGAGAAGCTTTCTTT. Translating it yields CASTYGGEAFF.

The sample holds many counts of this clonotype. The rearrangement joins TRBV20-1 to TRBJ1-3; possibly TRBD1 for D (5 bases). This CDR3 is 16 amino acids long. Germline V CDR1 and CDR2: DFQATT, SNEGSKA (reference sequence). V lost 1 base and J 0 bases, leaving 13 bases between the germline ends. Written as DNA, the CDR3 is TGCAGTGCTAGAGCGTCAGGGATTTCCTCTGGAAACACCATATATTTT. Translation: CSARASGISSGNTIYF.